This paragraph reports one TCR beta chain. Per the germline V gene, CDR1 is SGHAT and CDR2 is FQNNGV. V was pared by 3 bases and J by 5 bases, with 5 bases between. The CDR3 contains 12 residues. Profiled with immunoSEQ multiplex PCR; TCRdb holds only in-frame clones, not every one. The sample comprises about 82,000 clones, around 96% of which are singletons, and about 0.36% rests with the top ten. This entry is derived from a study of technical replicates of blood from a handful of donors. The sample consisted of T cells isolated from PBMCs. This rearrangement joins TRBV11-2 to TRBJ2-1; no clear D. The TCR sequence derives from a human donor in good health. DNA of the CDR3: TGTGCCAGCAGCTTCACAGACAATGAGCAGTTCTTC. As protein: CASSFTDNEQFF.